This T cell receptor beta chain was retrieved from a study of T cell changes during pregnancy in multiple sclerosis. This clone was seen only once. CDR3 length equals 15 residues. CDR1 SEHNR and CDR2 FQNEAQ come from the germline V gene (reference sequence). V shed 1 base, J shed 7 bases, and the junction held 6 bases outside the gene matches. Libraries were prepared by immunoSEQ multiplex PCR; TCRdb keeps only in-frame clonotypes and omits some of them. In the table there are 40,000 or so clones, around nine tenths of which are singletons. The sequenced sample was CD8+ T cells from peripheral blood mononuclear cells, obtained before pregnancy. The origin of this receptor is a female donor with multiple sclerosis, enrolled in a pregnancy study. V usage is TRBV7-9 and J usage is TRBJ1-1; the match to TRBD1 covers 10 bases. The CDR3 DNA reads TGTGCCAGCAGCTTAGGGCCGACAGGGGGCAATGAAGCTTTCTTT. Protein: CASSLGPTGGNEAFF.